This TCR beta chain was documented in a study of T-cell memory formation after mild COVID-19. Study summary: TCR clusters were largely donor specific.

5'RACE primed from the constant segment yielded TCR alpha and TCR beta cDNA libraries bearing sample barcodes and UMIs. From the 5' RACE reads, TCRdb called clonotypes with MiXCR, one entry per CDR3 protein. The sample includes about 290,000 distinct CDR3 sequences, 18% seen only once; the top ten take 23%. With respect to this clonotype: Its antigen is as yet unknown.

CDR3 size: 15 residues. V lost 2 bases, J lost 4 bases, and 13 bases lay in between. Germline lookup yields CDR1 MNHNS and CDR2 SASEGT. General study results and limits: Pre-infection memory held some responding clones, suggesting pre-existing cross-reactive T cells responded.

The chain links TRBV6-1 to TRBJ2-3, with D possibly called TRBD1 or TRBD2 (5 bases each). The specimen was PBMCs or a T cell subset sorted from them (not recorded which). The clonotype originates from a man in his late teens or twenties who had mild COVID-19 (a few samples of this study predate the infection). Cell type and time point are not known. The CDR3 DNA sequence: TGTGCCAGCAGTGAAACCCCCCAGGGACCAGATACGCAGTATTTT. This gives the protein CASSETPQGPDTQYF.